A selection of T cell receptor beta chains follows, all from one sample in a study of follicular helper T cells after annual influenza vaccination. The repertoire was sequenced with immunoSEQ multiplex PCR; TCRdb's copy has only in-frame clones and lacks some. The sample has 4,000 to 5,500 clones; approximately 83% are singletons. The material sequenced was CXCR5+ CD38- circulating T follicular helper cells from blood, taken 7 days after influenza vaccination. These receptors were obtained from an adult who received the influenza vaccine. Each CDR3 is given with its conserved first and last residue. D genes are given only for firm matches. Size values are once, few and many counts, or a class for expanded clones, and some rows have none.

j_gene	abundance	v_gene	d_gene	CDR3aa	CDR3nt
TRBJ2-4	NA	TRBV7-2	NA	CASSLQWQGAKNIQYF	TGTGCCAGCAGCTTACAATGGCAGGGGGCCAAAAACATTCAGTACTTC
TRBJ2-5	NA	TRBV9	TRBD1	CASSALGTGVQETQYF	TGTGCCAGCAGCGCCCTAGGGACAGGGGTACAAGAGACCCAGTACTTC
TRBJ1-2	NA	TRBV7-2	NA	CASSSDGYNGYTF	TGTGCCAGCAGCTCGGACGGTTACAATGGCTACACCTTC
TRBJ2-1	NA	TRBV7-2	NA	CASSLVQGGGNEQFF	TGTGCCAGCAGCTTAGTACAGGGAGGGGGCAATGAGCAGTTCTTC
TRBJ2-3	NA	TRBV25-1	NA	CASSRSGSGGADTQYF	TGTGCCAGCAGCCGAAGCGGTAGCGGAGGAGCAGATACGCAGTATTTT
TRBJ1-2	few	TRBV6-4	NA	CASRGRTAQGGHGYTF	TGTGCCAGCAGAGGAAGGACAGCCCAAGGAGGGCATGGCTACACCTTC
TRBJ2-1	NA	TRBV4-2	TRBD1	CASSRPGTGGNEQFF	TGTGCCAGCAGCCGCCCCGGGACAGGGGGAAATGAGCAGTTCTTC
TRBJ2-6	once	TRBV5-6	NA	CASSLFGAGGANVLTF	TGTGCCAGCAGCTTGTTTGGGGCAGGTGGGGCCAACGTCCTGACTTTC
TRBJ2-1	NA	TRBV9	NA	CASSVQLGGLEQFF	TGTGCCAGCAGCGTCCAACTCGGGGGGCTTGAGCAGTTCTTC
TRBJ2-7	NA	TRBV7-8	NA	CASSFGNQGSTYEQYF	TGTGCCAGCAGCTTCGGAAACCAAGGTTCTACCTACGAGCAGTACTTC
TRBJ2-1	NA	TRBV14	TRBD2	CASSQGLAGLTFF	TGTGCCAGCAGCCAAGGTTTAGCGGGACTCACATTCTTC
TRBJ2-5	NA	TRBV5-4	NA	CASSRGWAGLETQYF	TGTGCCAGCAGCCGCGGGTGGGCGGGTTTGGAGACCCAGTACTTC
TRBJ2-1	once	TRBV29-1	NA	CSVVGGRVWNEQFF	TGCAGCGTTGTGGGGGGGCGTGTGTGGAATGAGCAGTTCTTC
TRBJ1-1	NA	TRBV29-1	NA	CSGKQARNTEAFF	TGCAGCGGGAAACAGGCGCGGAACACTGAAGCTTTCTTT
TRBJ2-2	NA	TRBV9	TRBD2	CASSGTSGGGPGELFF	TGTGCCAGCAGCGGAACTAGCGGGGGTGGCCCAGGGGAGCTGTTTTTT
TRBJ2-3	NA	TRBV7-3	TRBD2	CASSLGGGFTDTQYF	TGTGCCAGCAGCTTAGGCGGGGGATTCACAGATACGCAGTATTTT
TRBJ1-5	NA	TRBV5-1	NA	CASSLDTDQPQHF	TGCGCCAGCAGCTTGGACACCGATCAGCCCCAGCATTTT
TRBJ2-7	once	TRBV7-2	NA	CASSGRVSYEQYF	TGTGCCAGCAGCGGCAGGGTATCCTACGAGCAGTACTTC
TRBJ1-6	NA	TRBV7-2	TRBD1	CASSPRTGSSYNSPLHF	TGTGCCAGCAGCCCGCGGACAGGGAGCTCCTATAATTCACCCCTCCACTTT
TRBJ2-5	NA	TRBV19	NA	CASSQRQFQETQYF	TGTGCCAGTAGCCAGAGACAGTTCCAAGAGACCCAGTACTTC
TRBJ1-2	NA	TRBV6-5	NA	CASLRTGGDGYTF	TGTGCCAGTCTAAGGACGGGAGGAGATGGCTACACCTTC
TRBJ1-4	NA	TRBV19	NA	CASKAATNEKLFF	TGTGCCAGTAAGGCAGCAACTAATGAAAAACTGTTTTTT